The rows below give T cell receptor beta chains drawn from one sample of a study of long-term antiretroviral therapy in people with HIV. The data were produced by immunoSEQ multiplex PCR, yet TCRdb's version contains in-frame clones alone and is incomplete. The table includes 45,000 to 50,000 clones, around 84% detected once. The sample in question was unsorted PBMCs, obtained 0.8 years after starting antiretroviral therapy. The receptors shown here come from a woman aged 18-30 years with HIV. The CDR3 runs from the conserved cysteine through the conserved F or W. The order of the fields is D gene, V gene, J gene, CDR3 length, clone size, CDR3 protein, CDR3 DNA. A D gene is named only where the DNA matches it firmly. Size tells how often a clone was seen (once, few, many) or the class of an expanded clone, and some rows leave it out.

>TRBD2|TRBV19|TRBJ2-4|14|-
CASTGAGEENIQYF
TGTGCCAGTACGGGAGCGGGAGAGGAAAACATTCAGTACTTC
>-|TRBV19|TRBJ1-1|13|-
CASRSSLNTEAFF
TGTGCCAGTAGATCAAGCCTGAACACTGAAGCTTTCTTT
>-|TRBV5-1|TRBJ2-7|14|-
CASSPGDWPYEQYF
TGCGCCAGCAGCCCGGGGGACTGGCCCTACGAGCAGTACTTC
>-|TRBV29-1|TRBJ2-7|11|-
CSVEDGSEQYF
TGCAGCGTTGAGGACGGGAGCGAGCAGTACTTC
>-|TRBV5-1|TRBJ2-3|13|-
CATRGSFTDTQYF
TGCGCCACCCGAGGGAGCTTCACAGATACGCAGTATTTT
>-|TRBV28|TRBJ1-2|15|-
CASSLYPGGSYGYTF
TGTGCCAGCAGTTTATATCCGGGGGGAAGCTATGGCTACACCTTC
>-|TRBV10-3|TRBJ2-1|15|-
CAISDGLTSYNEQFF
TGTGCCATCAGTGACGGACTGACCTCCTACAATGAGCAGTTCTTC
>-|TRBV5-1|TRBJ1-2|15|-
CASSPEVEVNYGYTF
TGCGCCAGCAGCCCGGAGGTGGAGGTTAACTATGGCTACACCTTC
>TRBD2|TRBV7-6|TRBJ2-7|15|-
CASSSTSGSSYEQYF
TGTGCCAGCAGCTCGACTAGCGGAAGCTCCTACGAGCAGTACTTC
>-|TRBV14|TRBJ2-5|17|-
CASSHRPRTQRRETQYF
TGTGCCAGCAGCCACCGACCGAGAACCCAACGAAGAGAGACCCAGTACTTC
>TRBD2|TRBV5-1|TRBJ2-7|17|-
CASSLASSGRFLYEQYF
TGCGCCAGCAGCTTGGCTTCTAGCGGGAGATTTTTGTACGAGCAGTACTTC
>-|TRBV19|TRBJ2-3|15|-
CASSLRDSGQDTQYF
TGTGCCAGTAGCCTCCGGGACTCCGGGCAGGATACGCAGTATTTT
>-|TRBV29-1|TRBJ1-5|13|-
CSVAGTLNQPQHF
TGCAGCGTAGCCGGGACACTAAATCAGCCCCAGCATTTT
>-|TRBV28|TRBJ2-3|15|-
CASHSRLHGTDTQYF
TGTGCCAGCCACTCGCGGCTTCACGGCACAGATACGCAGTATTTT
>TRBD2|TRBV5-1|TRBJ2-3|17|-
CASSSSPGTRVTDTQYF
TGCGCCAGCAGCTCATCACCCGGGACTAGAGTAACAGATACGCAGTATTTT
>TRBD2|TRBV11-2|TRBJ2-1|18|-
CASSPGLAGGLSYNEQFF
TGTGCCAGCAGCCCTGGACTAGCGGGAGGTCTTTCCTACAATGAGCAGTTCTTC
>TRBD2|TRBV9|TRBJ2-5|15|-
CASSVAEREGETQYF
TGTGCCAGCAGCGTAGCTGAAAGGGAGGGAGAGACCCAGTACTTC
>-|TRBV5-1|TRBJ2-5|15|once
CASSPIAGSRETQYF
TGCGCCAGCAGCCCGATTGCGGGCTCCCGGGAGACCCAGTACTTC
>TRBD2|TRBV7-3|TRBJ2-1|15|-
CASSFKREEFNEQFF
TGTGCCAGCAGCTTTAAGCGGGAGGAATTCAATGAGCAGTTCTTC
>TRBD1|TRBV19|TRBJ1-4|15|-
CASSTDRALSGKLFF
TGTGCCAGTAGCACCGACAGGGCCCTGAGCGGAAAACTGTTTTTT
>-|TRBV5-1|TRBJ1-4|16|-
CASSLALGSGNEKLFF
TGCGCCAGCAGCTTGGCCCTGGGCTCCGGTAATGAAAAACTGTTTTTT
>-|TRBV9|TRBJ2-7|15|-
CASSVAGTPIYEQYF
TGTGCCAGCAGCGTAGCCGGGACCCCGATTTACGAGCAGTACTTC
>TRBD2|TRBV10-3|TRBJ2-2|15|-
CAISESAGDTGELFF
TGTGCCATCAGTGAGTCAGCGGGAGACACCGGGGAGCTGTTTTTT
>TRBD1|TRBV28|TRBJ1-5|15|few
CASSLWDRDSQPQHF
TGTGCCAGCAGTTTATGGGACAGGGATAGTCAGCCCCAGCATTTT
>-|TRBV19|TRBJ1-2|14|-
CAVTGVSDAGGYTF
TGTGCCGTCACTGGCGTTAGTGACGCGGGTGGCTACACCTTC
>-|TRBV6-1|TRBJ2-1|13|-
CASAWTVYNEQFF
TGTGCCAGCGCCTGGACGGTCTACAATGAGCAGTTCTTC
>TRBD1|TRBV5-8|TRBJ1-1|13|once
CASTRGLATEAFF
TGTGCCAGCACCAGGGGGTTGGCCACTGAAGCTTTCTTT
>-|TRBV27|TRBJ2-4|14|-
CASSLSGSKNIQYF
TGTGCCAGCAGTTTATCAGGGTCCAAAAACATTCAGTACTTC
>-|TRBV5-6|TRBJ2-4|13|-
CASSLGALEWQYF
TGTGCCAGCAGCTTGGGGGCCCTGGAGTGGCAGTACTTC
>TRBD2|TRBV27|TRBJ2-7|13|-
CASIGTSAGEQYF
TGTGCCAGCATTGGGACTAGCGCCGGCGAGCAGTACTTC
>-|TRBV6-5|TRBJ1-5|15|few
CASSYSVRNDQPQHF
TGTGCCAGCAGTTACTCCGTCAGGAACGATCAGCCCCAGCATTTT
>-|TRBV5-1|TRBJ2-3|16|-
CASSLISAQATDTQYF
TGCGCCAGCAGCTTGATTTCCGCTCAGGCAACAGATACGCAGTATTTT
>-|TRBV29-1|TRBJ1-2|11|-
CSVRGGYGYTF
TGCAGCGTTAGGGGGGGCTATGGCTACACCTTC